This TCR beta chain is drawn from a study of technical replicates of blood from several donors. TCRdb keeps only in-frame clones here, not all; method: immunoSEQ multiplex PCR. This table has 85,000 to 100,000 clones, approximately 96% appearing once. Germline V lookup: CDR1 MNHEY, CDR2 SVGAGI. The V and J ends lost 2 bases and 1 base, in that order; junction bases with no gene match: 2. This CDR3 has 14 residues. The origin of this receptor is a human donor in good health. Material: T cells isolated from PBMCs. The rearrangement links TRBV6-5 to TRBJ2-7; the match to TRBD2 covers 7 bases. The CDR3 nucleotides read TGTGCCAGCAGTTACGGCGGGGGTTCCTACGAGCAGTACTTC. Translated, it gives CASSYGGGSYEQYF.